This entry lists 7 T cell receptor beta chains sequenced from one sample in a study of T cell responses to AZD1222 COVID-19 vaccine. Sequencing used immunoSEQ multiplex PCR; TCRdb keeps in-frame clones, though not all of them. Among approximately 110,000 clones listed, around 88% were seen once. This sample comprised peripheral blood, obtained on day 0 of AZD1222 vaccination. The receptors shown here come from an adult in good health.

The genes are TRBV7-9 and TRBJ2-3; D remains unclear. The CDR3 spans 14 residues. V was cut by 5 bases and J by 2 bases, with 11 bases left in between. In germline, CDR1 is SEHNR, CDR2 FQNEAQ (reference sequence). In nucleotides, the CDR3 is TGTGCCAGCAGCCACGCCGTAAACACAGATACGCAGTATTTT. Translating it yields CASSHAVNTDTQYF. Supplemented by reference TRBV7-9 and TRBJ2-3, the full variable domain reads DTGVSQNPRHKITKRGQNVTFRCDPISEHNRLYWYRQTLGQGPEFLTYFQNEAQLEKSRLLSDRFSAERPKGSFSTLEIQRTEQGDSAMYLCASSHAVNTDTQYFGPGTRLTVL.

The chain has TRBV19 and TRBJ1-2; D uncertain. V lost 5 bases to trimming and J lost 0 bases, with 16 bases between them. Germline CDR1 is LNHDA and CDR2 is SQIVND (reference sequence). The CDR3 is 16 residues long. CDR3 protein: CASSAAAGRANYGYTF. CDR3 nucleotide sequence: TGTGCCAGTAGTGCCGCGGCAGGCCGAGCTAACTATGGCTACACCTTC.

This chain uses TRBV19 with TRBJ2-1; D tentatively reads TRBD1 or TRBD2 (6 bases each). The germline V gene has CDR1 LNHDA and CDR2 SQIVND (reference sequence). The CDR3 runs to 14 residues. Trimming pared 4 bases from V and 9 bases from J, leaving 16 bases between. CDR3 DNA sequence: TGTGCCAGTAGTACGGGGCCGGGGGCGGCTGAGCAGTTCTTC. This gives the protein CASSTGPGAAEQFF.

This chain connects TRBV7-9 to TRBJ1-2; D gene unclear. The CDR3 covers 14 residues. CDR1 and CDR2 from the germline V gene are SEHNR and FQNEAQ (reference sequence). The V gene lost 6 bases and the J gene lost 7 bases, with 18 bases spanning the gap. CDR3 coding DNA: TGTGCCAGCAGTCCAAACGACCCGATTGCTGGCTACACCTTC. This gives the protein CASSPNDPIAGYTF.

CDR3 region: CASSLGGGGAYNEQFF. Here the CDR3 DNA reads TGTGCCAGCAGTTTAGGGGGCGGGGGGGCTTACAATGAGCAGTTCTTC. V is TRBV27 and J is TRBJ2-1, with 9 bases matching TRBD2. The junction had 6 bases not matched to a gene; V was cut back by 2 bases and J by 4 bases. The CDR3 is 16 amino acids. Germline assignment: CDR1 MNHEY and CDR2 SMNVEV (reference sequence).

This chain joins TRBV4-2 and TRBJ2-3; TRBD2 matches at 8 bases. The germline CDR1 and CDR2 sequences are LGHNA and YNFKEQ. V was pared by 4 bases and J by 0 bases, with 12 bases of the junction left unmatched. This CDR3 region has 18 residues. The CDR3 region is CASSRKESAGVSTDTQYF. CDR3 sequence (DNA): TGTGCCAGCAGCCGCAAGGAGTCAGCGGGGGTTAGCACAGATACGCAGTATTTT.

The chain combines TRBV28 with TRBJ1-1; D gene ambiguous. CDR1 and CDR2 (germline): MDHEN, SYDVKM. The germline V and J ends were trimmed by 7 bases and 1 base, with 13 bases remaining between them. The CDR3 contains 14 residues. CDR3 sequence (DNA): TGTGCCAGCACCCCGAGGAGGGCGAACACTGAAGCTTTCTTT. Protein product: CASTPRRANTEAFF.